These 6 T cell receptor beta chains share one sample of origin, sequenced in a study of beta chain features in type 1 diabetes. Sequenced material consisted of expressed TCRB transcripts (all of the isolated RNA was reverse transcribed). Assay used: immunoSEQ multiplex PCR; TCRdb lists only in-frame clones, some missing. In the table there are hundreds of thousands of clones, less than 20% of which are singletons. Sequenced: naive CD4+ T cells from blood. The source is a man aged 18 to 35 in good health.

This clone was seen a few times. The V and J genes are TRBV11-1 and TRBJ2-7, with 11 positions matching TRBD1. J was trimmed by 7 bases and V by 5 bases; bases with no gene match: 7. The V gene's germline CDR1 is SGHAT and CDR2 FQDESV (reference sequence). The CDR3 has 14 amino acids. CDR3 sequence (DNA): TGTGCCAGCAGCCCGGACAGGGGGCGTGGGGAGCAGTACTTC. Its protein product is CASSPDRGRGEQYF.

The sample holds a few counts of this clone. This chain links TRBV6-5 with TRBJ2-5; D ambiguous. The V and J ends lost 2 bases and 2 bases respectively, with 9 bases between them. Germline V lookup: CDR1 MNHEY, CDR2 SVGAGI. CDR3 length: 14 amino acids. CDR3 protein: CASSYGRIQETQYF. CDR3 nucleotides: TGTGCCAGCAGTTACGGACGGATACAAGAGACCCAGTACTTC.

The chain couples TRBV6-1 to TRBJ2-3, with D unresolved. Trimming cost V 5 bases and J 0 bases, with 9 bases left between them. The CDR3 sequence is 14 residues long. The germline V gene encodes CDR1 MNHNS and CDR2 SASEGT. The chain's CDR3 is CASSSTSSTDTQYF. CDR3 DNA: TGTGCCAGCAGTTCCACCTCAAGCACAGATACGCAGTATTTT.

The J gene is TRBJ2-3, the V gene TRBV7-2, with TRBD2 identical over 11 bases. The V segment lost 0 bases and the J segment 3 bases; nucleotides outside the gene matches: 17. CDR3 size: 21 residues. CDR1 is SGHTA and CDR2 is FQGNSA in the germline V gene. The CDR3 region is CASSLAPRPRTSGGKTDTQYF. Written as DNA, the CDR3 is TGTGCCAGCAGCTTAGCGCCCCGGCCGAGAACTAGCGGGGGAAAGACAGATACGCAGTATTTT. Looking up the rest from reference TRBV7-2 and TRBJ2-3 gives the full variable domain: GAGVSQSPSNKVTEKGKDVELRCDPISGHTALYWYRQSLGQGLEFLIYFQGNSAPDKSGLPSDRFSAERTGGSVSTLTIQRTQQEDSAVYLCASSLAPRPRTSGGKTDTQYFGPGTRLTVL.

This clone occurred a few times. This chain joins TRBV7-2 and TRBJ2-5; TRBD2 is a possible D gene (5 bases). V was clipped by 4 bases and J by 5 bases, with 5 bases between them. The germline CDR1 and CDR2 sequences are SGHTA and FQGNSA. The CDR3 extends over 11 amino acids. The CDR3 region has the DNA TGTGCCAGCAGCTGGAGGGAGACCCAGTACTTC. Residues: CASSWRETQYF.

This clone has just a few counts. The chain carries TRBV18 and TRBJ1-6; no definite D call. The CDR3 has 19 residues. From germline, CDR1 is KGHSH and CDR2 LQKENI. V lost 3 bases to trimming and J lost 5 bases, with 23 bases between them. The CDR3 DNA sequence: TGTGCCAGCTCACCCCGAGGAGGGTCCAACATCCGAGATAATTCACCCCTCCACTTT. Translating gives CASSPRGGSNIRDNSPLHF.